A selection of T cell receptor beta chains follows, all from one sample in a study of radiation and T cells in renal cell carcinoma. Some clones are missing from TCRdb's copy, which holds only in-frame ones; the method was immunoSEQ multiplex PCR. The table includes around 120,000 clones, 81% detected once. Sample: blood, taken from a patient whose treatment included radiotherapy and nephrectomy. Source of these receptors: a woman aged 60-70 years with renal cell carcinoma. Both conserved end residues are part of each CDR3. A D gene is named only where the DNA matches it firmly. Clone size, where shown, is once, few, many, or a class for clones that have expanded.

CDR3 DNA: TGCGCCAGCAGCTTGAGTCCGGGACAGGGGGCGGAAGGCTACACCTTC
CDR3 protein: CASSLSPGQGAEGYTF
clone size: .
J gene: TRBJ1-2
V gene: TRBV5-1
D gene: TRBD1

CDR3 DNA: TGTGCCAGTGGGGGACAGGGGGCCTACGCTTTCTTT
CDR3 protein: CASGGQGAYAFF
clone size: .
J gene: TRBJ1-1
V gene: TRBV19
D gene: TRBD1

CDR3 DNA: TGTGCCAGCAGCCAGGAACCTAGCGGGAACACCGGGGAGCTGTTTTTT
CDR3 protein: CASSQEPSGNTGELFF
clone size: .
J gene: TRBJ2-2
V gene: TRBV4-2
D gene: TRBD2

CDR3 DNA: TGCGCCAGCAGCTTAGATCGTGAGCAGTTCTTC
CDR3 protein: CASSLDREQFF
clone size: .
J gene: TRBJ2-1
V gene: TRBV5-1
D gene: .

CDR3 DNA: TGTGCCAGCAGTCCCCTCCGGGACAGCACTGAAGCTTTCTTT
CDR3 protein: CASSPLRDSTEAFF
clone size: .
J gene: TRBJ1-1
V gene: TRBV27
D gene: TRBD1

CDR3 DNA: TGCGCCAGCAGTGAGTCGGACAGGGACACTGAAGCTTTCTTT
CDR3 protein: CASSESDRDTEAFF
clone size: .
J gene: TRBJ1-1
V gene: TRBV10-1
D gene: TRBD1

CDR3 DNA: TGTGCCAGCTCACCGAATTTACCTAGCACAGATACGCAGTATTTT
CDR3 protein: CASSPNLPSTDTQYF
clone size: .
J gene: TRBJ2-3
V gene: TRBV18
D gene: .

CDR3 DNA: TGTGCCAGCAGTGATTATCAGGGTCAGCCCCAGCATTTT
CDR3 protein: CASSDYQGQPQHF
clone size: .
J gene: TRBJ1-5
V gene: TRBV6-1
D gene: .

CDR3 DNA: TGTGCCAGCAGCGGGGGACCGCCCTACGAGCAGTACTTC
CDR3 protein: CASSGGPPYEQYF
clone size: .
J gene: TRBJ2-7
V gene: TRBV2
D gene: .

CDR3 DNA: TGTGCCATCAGTGGGGGTAGTAACACAGATACGCAGTATTTT
CDR3 protein: CAISGGSNTDTQYF
clone size: few
J gene: TRBJ2-3
V gene: TRBV10-3
D gene: .

CDR3 DNA: TGTGCCAGCAGCCAGGGCTTAGCTGGAAACACCATATATTTT
CDR3 protein: CASSQGLAGNTIYF
clone size: .
J gene: TRBJ1-3
V gene: TRBV7-9
D gene: .

CDR3 DNA: TGTGCCTGGAGTGCAGGTCTAGCGGGAAACTCCTACGAGCAGTACTTC
CDR3 protein: CAWSAGLAGNSYEQYF
clone size: .
J gene: TRBJ2-7
V gene: TRBV30
D gene: TRBD2

CDR3 DNA: TGTGCCAGCACCCCGGCGACAGGGGCATCGGGAACTGAAGCTTTCTTT
CDR3 protein: CASTPATGASGTEAFF
clone size: .
J gene: TRBJ1-1
V gene: TRBV27
D gene: TRBD1

CDR3 DNA: TGTGCTAGCAGCCAAGGGACTAGCGTTGATACGCAGTATTTT
CDR3 protein: CASSQGTSVDTQYF
clone size: .
J gene: TRBJ2-3
V gene: TRBV7-7
D gene: TRBD2

CDR3 DNA: TGTGCCAGCAGCCAAGATCGGTTTTCAGGGTGGCGAAACACCATATATTTT
CDR3 protein: CASSQDRFSGWRNTIYF
clone size: .
J gene: TRBJ1-3
V gene: TRBV14
D gene: .

CDR3 DNA: TGTGCCAGCAGCGTAGCGGGAGACAGTTTGAACACTGAAGCTTTCTTT
CDR3 protein: CASSVAGDSLNTEAFF
clone size: .
J gene: TRBJ1-1
V gene: TRBV9
D gene: .

CDR3 DNA: TGTGCCAGCCAGACAGCGGCAGGGTACGAGCAGTACTTC
CDR3 protein: CASQTAAGYEQYF
clone size: .
J gene: TRBJ2-7
V gene: TRBV28
D gene: .

CDR3 DNA: TGTGCCAGTAGTGAGACAGGGATGGACACTGAAGCTTTCTTT
CDR3 protein: CASSETGMDTEAFF
clone size: .
J gene: TRBJ1-1
V gene: TRBV19
D gene: TRBD1

CDR3 DNA: TGTGCCAGCAGCTTAGGAGATAAGCAGACCCAGTACTTC
CDR3 protein: CASSLGDKQTQYF
clone size: .
J gene: TRBJ2-5
V gene: TRBV5-4
D gene: .

CDR3 DNA: TGTGCCAGTAGTAGAAACCCGGGACAGGGGTATGGCTACACCTTC
CDR3 protein: CASSRNPGQGYGYTF
clone size: .
J gene: TRBJ1-2
V gene: TRBV19
D gene: TRBD1

CDR3 DNA: TGTGCCAGCAGTTATATCCGGGACAGACGCTTGGAGCAGTACTTC
CDR3 protein: CASSYIRDRRLEQYF
clone size: .
J gene: TRBJ2-7
V gene: TRBV6-6
D gene: TRBD1

CDR3 DNA: TGTGCCAGCAGCCCGGGCCTCTACCCCATATATTTT
CDR3 protein: CASSPGLYPIYF
clone size: .
J gene: TRBJ1-3
V gene: TRBV7-9
D gene: .